This T cell receptor (beta chain) was captured in a study of T cells expressing NK-cell markers. About the study: Of eight sequenced donors, seven were HCMV-seropositive and one HCMV-seronegative.

TCRdb re-called the 5' RACE reads and gives one entry per CDR3 protein, without DNA. This table holds about 410,000 distinct CDR3 sequences. The germline V gene has CDR1 SQVTM and CDR2 ANQGSEA. The CDR3 covers 13 residues. The TCR was taken from a woman in her forties or fifties in good health. This chain connects TRBV29-1 to TRBJ2-7; TCRdb indicates TRBD2, and absent DNA this call remains unverified. Sequencing used blood T cells: a sorted CD56 or NKG2C T cell subset, CD4+ or CD8+ T cells, or bulk PBMC T cells (not recorded which). The CDR3 sequence is CSAVTRGSYEQYF.